Listed below are T cell receptor beta chains from one sample, sequenced in a study of early T cells in non-severe SARS-CoV-2 infection. From the 5' RACE reads, TCRdb called clonotypes with MiXCR, one entry per CDR3 protein. The sample has about 80,000 distinct CDR3 sequences; about an eighth are singletons. What was sequenced was whole blood. All receptors derive from an adult who was a healthcare worker with PCR-confirmed SARS-CoV-2 infection or an uninfected control (not recorded which). Each CDR3 is given with its conserved first and last residue. Fields, in order: J gene, clone size, V gene, D gene, CDR3 protein, CDR3 DNA. A D gene is named only where the DNA matches it firmly. Size is omitted from some rows. Given values are once, few, many or a class for expanded clones.

>TRBJ2-1|many|TRBV12-3/TRBV12-4|TRBD1
CASSSGTGGARRNEQFF
TGTGCCAGCAGTTCAGGGACAGGGGGCGCGCGGCGAAATGAGCAGTTCTTC
>TRBJ2-5|few|TRBV7-9|.
CASTGTALSETQYF
TGTGCCAGCACCGGCACGGCTCTTTCGGAGACCCAGTACTTC
>TRBJ1-1|.|TRBV5-1|.
CASSSPPGTEAFF
TGCGCCAGCAGCAGCCCGCCAGGCACTGAAGCTTTCTTT
>TRBJ2-1|many|TRBV6-5|TRBD2
CASSTLAGGYNEQFF
TGTGCCAGCAGTACCCTAGCGGGAGGGTACAATGAGCAGTTCTTC
>TRBJ2-6|many|TRBV28|.
CASSLPSSGANVLTF
TGTGCCAGCAGTTTGCCCAGCTCTGGGGCCAACGTCCTGACTTTC
>TRBJ2-2|many|TRBV4-1|.
CASSQDGSRTGELFF
TGCGCCAGCAGCCAAGATGGCAGCCGAACCGGGGAGCTGTTTTTT
>TRBJ2-3|.|TRBV6-1|.
CASTRDLARTDTQYF
TGTGCCAGCACGCGGGACCTAGCGCGCACAGATACGCAGTATTTT
>TRBJ2-5|many|TRBV2|TRBD2
CASSEGTNWETQYF
TGTGCCAGCAGTGAGGGGACTAACTGGGAGACCCAGTACTTC
>TRBJ2-3|.|TRBV7-3|TRBD2
CASSNLAGGSTDTQYF
TGTGCCAGCAGCAATCTAGCGGGAGGGTCCACAGATACGCAGTATTTT
>TRBJ1-1|.|TRBV6-1|.
CASSEHQGNTEAFF
TGTGCCAGCAGTGAACACCAAGGTAACACTGAAGCTTTCTTT
>TRBJ2-2|many|TRBV2|TRBD1
CASSGETGAFSGELFF
TGTGCCAGCAGTGGGGAAACAGGGGCATTTTCCGGGGAGCTGTTTTTT
>TRBJ1-2|.|TRBV28|.
CASQVYNGYTF
TGTGCCAGCCAGGTTTATAATGGCTACACCTTC
>TRBJ2-1|many|TRBV11-3|.
CASSLAFAGEQFF
TGTGCCAGCAGCTTAGCCTTCGCTGGGGAGCAGTTCTTC
>TRBJ2-3|.|TRBV4-2|.
CASSQDRGASDTQYF
TGTGCCAGCAGCCAAGATCGGGGGGCATCCGATACGCAGTATTTT
>TRBJ2-4|few|TRBV29-1|TRBD2
CSVQSGLAGVQNIQYF
TGCAGCGTTCAGTCCGGACTAGCGGGAGTACAAAACATTCAGTACTTC
>TRBJ2-7|.|TRBV27|TRBD1
CASSPDREHEQYF
TGTGCCAGCAGTCCGGACAGGGAACACGAGCAGTACTTC
>TRBJ2-5|few|TRBV3-1|TRBD2
CASSQEVTSGRVKETQYF
TGTGCCAGCAGCCAAGAAGTAACTAGCGGGAGGGTGAAAGAGACCCAGTACTTC
>TRBJ1-2|few|TRBV7-9|.
CASSLVLGGRGYGYTF
TGTGCCAGCAGCTTAGTACTGGGCGGCAGGGGATATGGCTACACCTTC
>TRBJ2-5|once|TRBV4-2|.
CASSQVDSQETQYF
TGTGCCAGCAGCCAAGTTGACAGCCAAGAGACCCAGTACTTC
>TRBJ2-3|.|TRBV23-1|.
CASSQSRTLDTQYF
TGCGCCAGCAGTCAATCGCGGACATTAGATACGCAGTATTTT
>TRBJ2-1|few|TRBV7-8|.
CASSRAESSYNEQFF
TGTGCCAGCTCCAGGGCGGAGAGCTCCTACAATGAGCAGTTCTTC
>TRBJ2-7|.|TRBV7-9|.
CASSLFESSSDEQYF
TGTGCCAGCAGCTTATTCGAGTCGTCGAGCGACGAGCAGTACTTC
>TRBJ2-1|many|TRBV7-9|.
CASSRYKLGPRNNEQFF
TGTGCCAGCAGCCGCTACAAGCTGGGGCCTAGGAACAATGAGCAGTTCTTC
>TRBJ2-5|few|TRBV11-2|.
CASSTRHQETQYF
TGTGCCAGCAGCACCCGACACCAAGAGACCCAGTACTTC
>TRBJ1-1|.|TRBV7-9|TRBD1
CASSVQGGDTEAFF
TGTGCCAGCAGCGTACAGGGGGGCGACACTGAAGCTTTCTTT
>TRBJ2-3|.|TRBV20-1|TRBD2
CSAREAGGVSTDTQYF
TGCAGTGCTAGAGAAGCGGGAGGGGTTAGCACAGATACGCAGTATTTT
>TRBJ1-1|.|TRBV20-1|.
CSARNPSMNTEVFF
TGCAGTGCTAGAAATCCGAGCATGAACACTGAAGTTTTCTTT
>TRBJ1-4|few|TRBV3-1|.
CASSSAVGGEKLFF
TGTGCCAGCAGCTCTGCGGTGGGCGGTGAAAAACTGTTTTTT
>TRBJ1-1|.|TRBV7-9|TRBD1
CASSPQTGDTEAFF
TGTGCCAGCAGCCCGCAGACAGGGGACACTGAAGCTTTCTTT
>TRBJ2-7|many|TRBV5-6|TRBD2
CASSPERTSGRREQYF
TGTGCCAGCAGCCCCGAACGGACTAGCGGGAGGAGGGAGCAGTACTTC
>TRBJ2-7|.|TRBV7-2|TRBD2
CASRSLAGDEQYF
TGTGCCAGCAGATCTCTAGCGGGAGACGAGCAGTACTTC
>TRBJ1-2|few|TRBV6-1|.
CASSEAFTGFSGYTF
TGTGCCAGCAGTGAAGCGTTCACAGGGTTTAGCGGCTACACCTTC
>TRBJ2-5|few|TRBV28|TRBD2
CASTRQTSGIETQYF
TGTGCCAGCACCCGCCAGACTAGCGGGATCGAGACCCAGTACTTC
>TRBJ2-3|.|TRBV5-1|TRBD2
CASSLGLADSTDTQYF
TGCGCCAGCAGCTTGGGACTAGCGGATAGCACAGATACGCAGTATTTT
>TRBJ1-5|once|TRBV28|.
CASSPTFRTQHF
TGTGCCAGCAGTCCGACCTTTCGGACCCAGCATTTT
>TRBJ2-3|.|TRBV29-1|.
CSVGGMGDTQYF
TGCAGCGTTGGAGGGATGGGGGATACGCAGTATTTT
>TRBJ2-5|few|TRBV10-3|TRBD2
CAISDPGLAEETQYF
TGTGCCATCAGTGACCCGGGTCTAGCGGAAGAGACCCAGTACTTC
>TRBJ2-1|many|TRBV3-1|.
CASSQGRHPAGNEQFF
TGTGCCAGCAGCCAAGGTAGGCATCCTGCCGGGAATGAGCAGTTCTTC
>TRBJ1-5|.|TRBV4-1|.
CASSPERRGNQPQHF
TGCGCCAGCAGCCCCGAGAGGCGGGGGAATCAGCCCCAGCATTTT
>TRBJ2-2|many|TRBV5-1|.
CASTVTAGNTGELFF
TGCGCCAGCACCGTGACAGCTGGGAACACCGGGGAGCTGTTTTTT
>TRBJ2-7|many|TRBV18|TRBD1
CASSPPRTGGIWYEQYF
TGTGCCAGCTCACCACCGAGGACAGGGGGCATCTGGTACGAGCAGTACTTC
>TRBJ2-3|many|TRBV2|TRBD2
CASSHGTSGLEDTQYF
TGTGCCAGCAGTCACGGGACTAGCGGGTTAGAAGATACGCAGTATTTT
>TRBJ2-1|.|TRBV24-1|.
CATSDSSGDSYNEQFF
TGTGCCACCAGTGATTCCTCAGGAGACTCCTACAATGAGCAGTTCTTC
>TRBJ1-6|.|TRBV21-1|.
CASSKKGTAHNSPLHF
TGTGCCAGCAGCAAGAAGGGGACAGCCCATAATTCACCCCTCCACTTT
>TRBJ2-1|.|TRBV18|.
CASSPNGFNEQFF
TGTGCCAGCTCACCAAACGGATTCAATGAGCAGTTCTTC
>TRBJ2-1|.|TRBV7-2|.
CASSFGAALNEQFF
TGTGCCAGCAGCTTCGGGGCTGCGTTAAATGAGCAGTTCTTC
>TRBJ2-1|.|TRBV29-1|TRBD2
CSASAGTTDNEQFF
TGCAGCGCCTCAGCCGGGACTACGGACAATGAGCAGTTCTTC
>TRBJ1-5|.|TRBV5-8|.
CASSLGNPQHF
TGTGCCAGCAGCTTGGGGAACCCCCAGCATTTT
>TRBJ2-2|.|TRBV5-4|TRBD2
CASSPTSGKAGELFF
TGTGCCAGCAGCCCTACTAGCGGGAAGGCCGGGGAGCTGTTTTTT
>TRBJ2-7|many|TRBV20-1|TRBD2
CSALGRTAGGSSYEQYF
TGCAGTGCCCTCGGCCGAACAGCGGGAGGTTCAAGCTACGAGCAGTACTTC
>TRBJ2-1|few|TRBV12-3/TRBV12-4|.
CASSFGSWLKANNEQFF
TGTGCCAGCAGTTTTGGGTCTTGGCTAAAAGCAAACAATGAGCAGTTCTTC
>TRBJ2-5|many|TRBV29-1|TRBD2
CSVGSSSGRGAGETQYF
TGCAGCGTTGGAAGTTCTAGCGGGAGGGGAGCAGGAGAGACCCAGTACTTC
>TRBJ2-2|many|TRBV3-1|.
CASSQSLNTGELFF
TGTGCCAGCAGCCAGAGTTTGAACACCGGGGAGCTGTTTTTT